Each of the 2 T cell receptor beta chains below was sequenced from the same sample in a study of blood T cell repertoires in COVID-19. The data were produced by immunoSEQ multiplex PCR, yet TCRdb's version contains in-frame clones alone and is incomplete. The table includes around 250,000 clones, nearly 85% detected once. Sequenced: peripheral blood. The receptor set was obtained from a human donor in a cohort sampled during active COVID-19.

The J gene is TRBJ2-7, the V gene TRBV6-6; TRBD2 might be the D (6 bases). Trimming left V 6 bases short and J 0 bases short, with 15 bases between. The V gene's germline CDR1 is MNHNY and CDR2 SVGAGI (reference sequence). The CDR3 sequence is 15 residues long. The CDR3 loop is CASSSRMGGSYEQYF. In DNA form, the CDR3 reads TGTGCCAGCAGCTCCCGCATGGGAGGCTCCTACGAGCAGTACTTC.

The CDR3 bases are TGTGCCAGCAGCTTTCGACTAGCGAGTTACAATGAGCAGTTCTTC. Translating gives CASSFRLASYNEQFF. The chain has TRBV5-4 and TRBJ2-1; 8 bases match TRBD2. CDR3 length equals 15 residues. Germline loops: CDR1 SGHNT, CDR2 YYREEE (reference sequence). J lost 4 bases, V lost 2 bases, and 5 bases had no gene match.